The sequence of this TCR beta chain was determined in a study of cytomegalovirus exposure and HLA in healthy donors. Data came from immunoSEQ multiplex PCR; TCRdb stores just in-frame clones and leaves some out. The sample includes tens of thousands of clones, about 96% of them seen just once. Germline V gives CDR1 MNHEY, CDR2 SVGAGI. The CDR3 runs 13 residues. V was trimmed by 0 bases and J by 7 bases, leaving 9 bases between them. Whole-study results and caveats: Many donors carried some public TCRs, although rarity characterized most TCR sequences. Reports described diagnosis of cytomegalovirus status by the classifier as highly specific and sensitive.

This clone was seen a few times. The target antigen is unknown. Source material: PBMCs. The chain links TRBV6-5 to TRBJ1-2; D ambiguous. The clonotype was recovered from a man aged 18 to 29 in good health and CMV-seronegative. CDR3 amino acids: CASSYSTGSGYTF. The CDR3 DNA is TGTGCCAGCAGTTACTCGACCGGGAGTGGCTACACCTTC.